These T cell receptor beta chains were read from a single sample in a study of breast tumors, draining lymph nodes, adjacent tissues. Via MiXCR, TCRdb re-called the multiplex PCR reads, giving one row per CDR3 protein. Among approximately 210,000 distinct CDR3 sequences listed, less than 40% were seen once. Material: axillary lymph node tissue. The receptors here all came from a female donor with breast cancer. Some clones in this sample may be carry-over from other donors' samples. The CDR3 runs from the conserved cysteine through the conserved F or W. A D gene is named only where the DNA matches it firmly. Expanded clones get a size class; other rows say once, few or many, or leave the size out.

abundance | j_gene | d_gene | v_gene | CDR3aa | CDR3nt
few | TRBJ1-2 | - | TRBV4-3 | CASSQDGGGRGGYTF | TGCGCCAGCAGCCAAGACGGGGGGGGTAGGGGCGGCTACACCTTC
many | TRBJ1-6 | TRBD1 | TRBV29-1 | CSVETGGNSPLHF | TGCAGCGTCGAGACAGGGGGAAATTCACCCCTCCACTTT
many | TRBJ2-3 | - | TRBV20-1 | CSATLSRTDTQYF | TGCAGTGCTACCCTTAGCCGCACAGATACGCAGTATTTT
- | TRBJ1-3 | - | TRBV5-1 | CASSSGQPGNTIYF | TGCGCCAGCAGCTCCGGACAGCCTGGAAACACCATATATTTT
many | TRBJ2-1 | TRBD2 | TRBV20-1 | CSARTSGGRYEQFF | TGCAGTGCTCGGACTAGCGGGGGGCGGTATGAGCAGTTCTTC
many | TRBJ2-7 | TRBD1 | TRBV19 | CASSPRGQGSYEQYF | TGTGCCAGTAGTCCCAGGGGACAGGGGTCCTACGAGCAGTACTTC
many | TRBJ2-5 | - | TRBV2 | CASRGVQETQYF | TGTGCCAGCAGGGGCGTTCAAGAGACCCAGTACTTC
many | TRBJ2-2 | TRBD1 | TRBV9 | CASSVGQEIGELFF | TGTGCCAGCAGCGTCGGACAGGAGATCGGGGAGCTGTTTTTT
- | TRBJ1-2 | - | TRBV11-1 | CASSLASGYWGYTF | TGTGCCAGCAGCTTAGCGTCGGGCTACTGGGGCTACACCTTC
many | TRBJ1-4 | - | TRBV18 | CASSPDDEKLFF | TGTGCCAGCTCACCGGACGATGAAAAACTGTTTTTT
- | TRBJ1-6 | - | TRBV30 | CAWSLKGDYSPLHF | TGTGCCTGGAGTCTGAAAGGGGATTATTCACCCCTCCACTTT
many | TRBJ2-5 | TRBD2 | TRBV15 | CATSSTLAGAEETQYF | TGTGCCACCAGCAGTACTCTAGCGGGAGCAGAAGAGACCCAGTACTTC
few | TRBJ2-2 | - | TRBV28 | CASSLLGGELFF | TGTGCCAGCAGTTTATTGGGCGGGGAGCTGTTTTTT
- | TRBJ2-1 | - | TRBV11-3 | CASSLEGTNYNEQFF | TGTGCCAGCAGCTTGGAGGGTACGAACTACAATGAGCAGTTCTTC
many | TRBJ2-2 | TRBD1 | TRBV20-1 | CSARRTGGTGELFF | TGCAGTGCTAGAAGGACAGGGGGTACCGGGGAGCTGTTTTTT
many | TRBJ1-2 | - | TRBV12-3/TRBV12-4 | CASSLGHSNYGYTF | TGTGCCAGCAGTTTGGGACATTCTAACTATGGCTACACCTTC
many | TRBJ2-2 | TRBD2 | TRBV7-9 | CASSSPLGGRGDTGELFF | TGTGCCAGCAGCTCCCCACTGGGAGGGAGAGGGGACACCGGGGAGCTGTTTTTT
many | TRBJ2-3 | TRBD2 | TRBV4-2 | CASSQELAGGGTDTQYF | TGTGCCAGCAGCCAGGAACTAGCGGGGGGCGGCACAGATACGCAGTATTTT
many | TRBJ2-3 | TRBD2 | TRBV9 | CASSVDLGLAGADTQYF | TGTGCCAGCAGCGTAGATTTGGGACTAGCGGGGGCGGATACGCAGTATTTT
- | TRBJ2-1 | TRBD1 | TRBV10-3 | CAKTGVAYNEQFF | TGTGCCAAAACAGGGGTAGCTTACAATGAGCAGTTCTTC
many | TRBJ1-2 | - | TRBV15 | CATSREFSPEGGYTF | TGTGCCACCAGCAGAGAATTTTCCCCCGAAGGGGGCTACACCTTC
many | TRBJ2-1 | TRBD1 | TRBV14 | CASILDRENEQFF | TGTGCCAGCATCCTGGACAGGGAAAATGAGCAGTTCTTC
- | TRBJ2-3 | - | TRBV6-5 | CASSHSRAGLGTDTQYF | TGTGCCAGCAGTCACTCGAGGGCGGGCTTGGGTACAGATACGCAGTATTTT
- | TRBJ1-6 | - | TRBV5-1 | CASSLRVDSPPHF | TGCGCCAGCAGCTTGAGGGTCGATTCACCCCCCCACTTT
- | TRBJ2-2 | - | TRBV6-5 | CASSHDGLGGELFF | TGTGCCAGCAGTCACGACGGACTTGGGGGGGAGCTGTTTTTT
many | TRBJ2-7 | TRBD2 | TRBV9 | CASSVVGGSAYEQYF | TGTGCCAGCAGCGTAGTCGGCGGGAGTGCCTACGAGCAGTACTTC
- | TRBJ2-1 | TRBD2 | TRBV3-1 | CASSHPTSGSNEQFF | TGTGCCAGCAGCCATCCCACTAGCGGGAGCAATGAGCAGTTCTTC
- | TRBJ2-7 | - | TRBV7-9 | CASSLQGNCF | TGTGCCAGCAGTCTACAGGGAAACTGCTTC
- | TRBJ1-6 | TRBD1 | TRBV7-2 | CASSLEAGGWSYNPPLHF | TGTGCCAGCAGCTTAGAGGCAGGGGGCTGGTCCTATAATCCACCCCTCCACTTT
- | TRBJ1-2 | TRBD1 | TRBV11-1 | CASSPQGYSYTF | TGTGCCAGCAGCCCACAGGGGTACTCCTACACCTTC
- | TRBJ2-4 | TRBD1 | TRBV20-1 | CSARATGGAAKNIQYF | TGCAGTGCTAGAGCCACAGGGGGCGCAGCCAAAAACATTCAGTACTTC
many | TRBJ2-7 | - | TRBV4-1 | CASSLRDEDYEQYF | TGCGCCAGCAGCTTGCGGGATGAAGACTACGAGCAGTACTTC
many | TRBJ2-5 | - | TRBV5-4 | CASSLSLTVQETQYF | TGTGCCAGCAGCCTTAGTTTGACAGTCCAAGAGACCCAGTACTTC
- | TRBJ2-3 | - | TRBV4-2 | CASSREGGKGDTQYF | TGTGCCAGCAGCCGAGAAGGAGGGAAAGGAGATACGCAGTATTTT
- | TRBJ1-6 | - | TRBV12-3/TRBV12-4 | CASNLGAVDSPLHF | TGTGCCAGCAACCTGGGAGCCGTGGATTCACCCCTCCACTTT
few | TRBJ2-1 | TRBD2 | TRBV4-1 | CASSQGSGTYNEQFF | TGCGCCAGCAGCCAAGGTAGCGGGACCTACAATGAGCAGTTCTTC
once | TRBJ2-7 | - | TRBV5-4 | CASSCVKAGSPPDEQYF | TGTGCCAGCAGCTGTGTGAAGGCGGGCTCACCCCCGGACGAGCAGTACTTC
many | TRBJ1-2 | - | TRBV5-1 | CASSFGQSYGYTF | TGCGCCAGCAGCTTCGGACAGTCCTATGGCTACACCTTC
- | TRBJ2-7 | - | TRBV6-5 | CASSHHGGPPYEQYF | TGTGCCAGCAGTCACCATGGAGGGCCCCCTTACGAGCAGTACTTC
- | TRBJ2-1 | TRBD2 | TRBV6-6 | CASSHSAGRARGNNEQFF | TGTGCCAGCAGTCACTCTGCCGGGAGGGCCCGGGGGAATAATGAGCAGTTCTTC
many | TRBJ1-5 | - | TRBV19 | CATQGYSNQPQHF | TGTGCCACTCAGGGGTATAGCAATCAGCCCCAGCATTTT